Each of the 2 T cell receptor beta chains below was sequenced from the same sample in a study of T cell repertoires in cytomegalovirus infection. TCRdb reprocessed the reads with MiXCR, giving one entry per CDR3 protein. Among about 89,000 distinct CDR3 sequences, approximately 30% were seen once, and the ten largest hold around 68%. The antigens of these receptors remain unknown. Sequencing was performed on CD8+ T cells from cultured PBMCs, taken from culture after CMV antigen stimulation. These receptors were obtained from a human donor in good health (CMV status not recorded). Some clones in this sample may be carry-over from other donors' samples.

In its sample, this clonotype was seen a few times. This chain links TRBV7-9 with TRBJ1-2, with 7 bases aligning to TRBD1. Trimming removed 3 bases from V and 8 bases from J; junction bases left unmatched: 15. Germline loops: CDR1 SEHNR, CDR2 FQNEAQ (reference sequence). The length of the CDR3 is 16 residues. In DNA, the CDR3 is TGTGCCAGCAGCTTTGATTCTACCACAGGGGTAGAAGGCTACACCTTC. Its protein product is CASSFDSTTGVEGYTF.

The CDR3 DNA follows: TGCGCCAGCAGCTTGGGGGGACAGGGGAGGAACACTGAAGCTTTCTTT. Translated, it gives CASSLGGQGRNTEAFF. The gene calls are TRBV5-1 and TRBJ1-1, with TRBD1 matching over 10 bases. V shed 0 bases, J shed 1 base, and the junction held 3 bases outside the gene matches. Per the germline V gene, CDR1 is SGHRS and CDR2 is YFSETQ. The CDR3 contains 16 residues.